Shown below are 18 T cell receptor beta chains from a single sample sequenced in a study of CD8 T cells in Susac syndrome. RNA was extracted with the RNeasy kit, and a quantity of roughly 0.5 to 1 ug was reverse transcribed using random hexamers. Via MiXCR, TCRdb re-called the immunoSEQ multiplex PCR reads, giving one row per CDR3 protein. The sample lists approximately 68,000 distinct CDR3 sequences; just under 95% were seen once. The sample consisted of CD8+ T cells from PBMCs. Source of these receptors: a human donor with multiple sclerosis.

The V call is TRBV5-1, the J call TRBJ1-5; no definite D call. In germline, CDR1 is SGHRS, CDR2 YFSETQ. The CDR3 extends over 15 amino acids. The ends were cut back, 0 bases at V and 6 bases at J, with 13 bases in the middle. CDR3 amino acids: CASSLEGVRGQPQHF. The CDR3 nucleotides read TGCGCCAGCAGCTTGGAAGGAGTGCGGGGTCAGCCCCAGCATTTT.

The rearrangement links TRBV27 to TRBJ1-2; no definite D call. There are 15 residues in the CDR3. V was shortened by 3 bases and J by 0 bases, with 11 bases between the two germline ends. Germline-derived CDR1 and CDR2 are MNHEY and SMNVEV (reference sequence). CDR3 sequence reads: CASSLYPGANYGYTF. CDR3 bases: TGTGCCAGCAGTTTGTATCCTGGGGCTAACTATGGCTACACCTTC.

V gene TRBV3-1 combines with J gene TRBJ2-5; TRBD2 is a possible D gene (6 bases). Per the germline V gene, CDR1 is LGHDT and CDR2 is YNNKEL (reference sequence). Trimming took off 0 bases at V and 5 bases at J, with 13 bases between the two ends. This CDR3 spans 15 amino acids. CDR3 loop: CASSQDRWEAETQYF. CDR3 nucleotide sequence: TGTGCCAGCAGCCAAGATCGCTGGGAGGCCGAGACCCAGTACTTC.

In nucleotides, the CDR3 is TGCAGCGCTCTCCGGGACAGGGAGTTGAACACTGAAGCTTTCTTT. Protein: CSALRDRELNTEAFF. V usage is TRBV29-1 and J usage is TRBJ1-1; TRBD1 matches at 9 bases. The ends lost 7 bases at V and 0 bases at J; junction bases unmatched: 9. This CDR3 has 15 amino acids. Germline CDR1 and CDR2: SQVTM and ANQGSEA. Filled out from reference TRBV29-1 and TRBJ1-1, the complete variable domain reads SAVISQKPSRDICQRGTSLTIQCQVDSQVTMMFWYRQQPGQSLTLIATANQGSEATYESGFVIDKFPISRPNLTFSTLTVSNMSPEDSSIYLCSALRDRELNTEAFFGQGTRLTVV.

The V call is TRBV4-2, the J call TRBJ1-5; possible D gene TRBD1, 6 bases. The germline V gene encodes CDR1 LGHNA and CDR2 YNFKEQ. There are 19 residues in the CDR3. Trimming took off 3 bases at V and 8 bases at J, with 29 bases between the two ends. In nucleotides, the CDR3 is TGTGCCAGCAGCCAGGGGATCGGGGGGGCTCCAGATAGCCGGGAGCCCCAGCATTTT. Translated, it gives CASSQGIGGAPDSREPQHF.

This sequence joins TRBV4-1 and TRBJ2-7, with D unresolved. V was pared by 1 base and J by 7 bases, with 11 bases between. Looked up from germline, CDR1 is MGHRA and CDR2 is YSYEKL. The CDR3 is made up of 13 amino acids. The CDR3 DNA reads as TGCGCCAGCAGCCAAGGCCAAACAGAGGAGCAGTACTTC. It yields the protein CASSQGQTEEQYF.

This clonotype was seen a single time. As DNA, the CDR3 is TGTGCCAGCAGTTGGTTAGGCGACAGATCTACGAAGGAGCAGTACTTC. Its translation is CASSWLGDRSTKEQYF. The rearrangement uses TRBV6-2 or TRBV6-3 and TRBJ2-7, with D maybe TRBD1 (5 bases). V was clipped by 4 bases and J by 7 bases, with 23 bases between them. Germline loops: CDR1 MNHEY, CDR2 SVGEGT. The CDR3 covers 16 residues.

This clonotype was seen a single time. The chain is built from TRBV9 and TRBJ2-3; TRBD2 matches at 9 bases. V dropped 3 bases and J dropped 0; count of bases not matched to a gene: 2. The germline gives CDR1 SGDLS, CDR2 YYNGEE. This CDR3 spans 15 amino acids. The CDR3 DNA reads TGTGCCAGCAGCGGGAGCGGGAGGAGCACAGATACGCAGTATTTT. Its protein product is CASSGSGRSTDTQYF.

The chain combines TRBV5-1 with TRBJ2-2; D gene ambiguous. V was shortened by 0 bases and J by 4 bases, with 7 bases between the two germline ends. Per the germline V gene, CDR1 is SGHRS and CDR2 is YFSETQ. This CDR3 is 14 amino acids long. The CDR3 sequence: CASSLVRVTGELFF. The CDR3 coding sequence is TGCGCCAGCAGCTTGGTCCGGGTCACCGGGGAGCTGTTTTTT.

The rearrangement links TRBV27 to TRBJ2-5; D is uncertain. V dropped 3 bases and J dropped 5 bases, with 4 bases sitting between them. The CDR3 is 11 residues long. Germline V gene sequence: CDR1 MNHEY, CDR2 SMNVEV (reference sequence). The CDR3 bases are TGTGCCAGCAGTTTGAGCGAGACCCAGTACTTC. Residues: CASSLSETQYF.

The CDR3 loop reads CASNGGGVNTEAFF. CDR3 sequence (DNA): TGTGCCAGCAACGGGGGGGGCGTGAACACTGAAGCTTTCTTT. The rearrangement links TRBV3-1 to TRBJ1-1; D possibly corresponds to TRBD1 (6 bases). This CDR3 is 14 amino acids long. Looked up from germline, CDR1 is LGHDT and CDR2 is YNNKEL (reference sequence). Trimming removed 7 bases from V and 0 bases from J, with 12 bases in between. The variable domain in full, with the rest retrieved from reference TRBV3-1 and TRBJ1-1, is DTAVSQTPKYLVTQMGNDKSIKCEQNLGHDTMYWYKQDSKKFLKIMFSYNNKELIINETVPNRFSPKSPDKAHLNLHINSLELGDSAVYFCASNGGGVNTEAFFGQGTRLTVV.

J is TRBJ2-7 and V is TRBV7-9, with D perhaps being TRBD1 or TRBD2 (5 bases each). This CDR3 comprises 13 residues. Germline V gene lookup returns CDR1 SEHNR and CDR2 FQNEAQ (reference sequence). V was pared by 5 bases and J by 3 bases, with 11 bases between. The CDR3 here is CASSPWGSYEQYF. CDR3 DNA sequence: TGTGCCAGCAGCCCCTGGGGGAGCTACGAGCAGTACTTC.

The chain joins TRBV7-2 to TRBJ2-5, with 7 bases matching TRBD2. Germline trimming cut 4 bases from V and 1 base from J; bases unmatched to any gene: 9. The CDR3 is 16 amino acids. Germline V gene sequence: CDR1 SGHTA, CDR2 FQGNSA. CDR3 loop: CASSSSSGSSQETQYF. CDR3 nucleotide sequence: TGTGCCAGCAGCTCTTCTAGCGGATCATCCCAAGAGACCCAGTACTTC.

The chain employs TRBV25-1 and TRBJ1-1; no definite D call. The CDR3 length is 14 residues. Deletions cut 4 bases from V and 0 bases from J, with 9 bases between. CDR1 and CDR2 from the germline V gene are MGHDK and SYGVNS. CDR3 DNA sequence: TGTGCCAGCAGTGGGCCAGCTTTGAACACTGAAGCTTTCTTT. Its translation: CASSGPALNTEAFF.

The chain uses TRBV6-5 and TRBJ1-1; D might be TRBD1 (5 bases). V lost 2 bases and J 5 bases, leaving 9 bases between the germline ends. Germline V gene sequence: CDR1 MNHEY, CDR2 SVGAGI. This CDR3 region has 13 residues. CDR3 nucleotide sequence: TGTGCCAGCAGTTACACCGGGGGGACTGAAGCTTTCTTT. It encodes CASSYTGGTEAFF.

The chain uses TRBV2 and TRBJ2-1; D is possibly TRBD2 (6 bases). This CDR3 is 13 amino acids long. Germline-derived CDR1 and CDR2 are SNHLY and FYNNEI. V was cut by 4 bases and J by 5 bases, with 9 bases left in between. The CDR3 spells CASSGGIHNEQFF. CDR3 DNA: TGTGCCAGCAGTGGCGGGATCCACAATGAGCAGTTCTTC.

V and J are TRBV29-1 and TRBJ2-7; TRBD1 matches at 9 bases. The CDR3 extends over 12 amino acids. V gave up 5 bases and J gave up 6 bases; unmatched junction bases: 5. CDR1 and CDR2 (germline): SQVTM, ANQGSEA. CDR3 in DNA: TGCAGCGTTCTTGGACAGGGGATCGAGCAGTACTTC. This encodes CSVLGQGIEQYF.

The rearrangement links TRBV30 to TRBJ1-1; D unresolved. V lost 5 bases and J 5 bases, leaving 12 bases between the germline ends. The CDR3 is 12 residues long. Germline CDR1 GTSNPN, CDR2 SVGIG (reference sequence). The CDR3, as DNA: TGTGCCTGGGGGGTTACGGGGACTGAAGCTTTCTTT. Protein sequence: CAWGVTGTEAFF.